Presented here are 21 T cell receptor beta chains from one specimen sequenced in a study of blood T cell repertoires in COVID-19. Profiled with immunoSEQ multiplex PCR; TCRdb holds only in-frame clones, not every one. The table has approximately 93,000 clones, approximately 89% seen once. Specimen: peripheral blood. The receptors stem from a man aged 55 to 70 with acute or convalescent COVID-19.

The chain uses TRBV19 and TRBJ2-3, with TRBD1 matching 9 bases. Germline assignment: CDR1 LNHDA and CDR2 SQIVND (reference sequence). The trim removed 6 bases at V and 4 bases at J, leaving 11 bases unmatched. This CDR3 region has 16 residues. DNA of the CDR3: TGTGCCAGTAGCCGACCGGGACAGGGAGACGCAGATACGCAGTATTTT. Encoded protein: CASSRPGQGDADTQYF.

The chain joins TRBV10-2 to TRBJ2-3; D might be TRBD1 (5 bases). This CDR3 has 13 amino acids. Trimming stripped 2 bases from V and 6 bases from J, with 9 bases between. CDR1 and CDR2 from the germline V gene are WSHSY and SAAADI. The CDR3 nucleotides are TGCGCCAGCAGTGAGGTGGGGCGGGATACGCAGTATTTT. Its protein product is CASSEVGRDTQYF.

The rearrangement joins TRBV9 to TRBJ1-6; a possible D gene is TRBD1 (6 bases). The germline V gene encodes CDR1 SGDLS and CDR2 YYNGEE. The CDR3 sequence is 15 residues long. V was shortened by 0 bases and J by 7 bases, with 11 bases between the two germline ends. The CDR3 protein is CASSVAGAWNSPLHF. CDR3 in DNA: TGTGCCAGCAGCGTAGCAGGGGCCTGGAATTCACCCCTCCACTTT.

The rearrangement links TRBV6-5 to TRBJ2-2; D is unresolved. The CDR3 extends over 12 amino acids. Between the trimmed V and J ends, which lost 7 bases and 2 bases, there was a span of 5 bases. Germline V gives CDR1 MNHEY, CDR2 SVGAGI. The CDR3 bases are TGTGCCAGCACCAGAAACACCGGGGAGCTGTTTTTT. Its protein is CASTRNTGELFF.

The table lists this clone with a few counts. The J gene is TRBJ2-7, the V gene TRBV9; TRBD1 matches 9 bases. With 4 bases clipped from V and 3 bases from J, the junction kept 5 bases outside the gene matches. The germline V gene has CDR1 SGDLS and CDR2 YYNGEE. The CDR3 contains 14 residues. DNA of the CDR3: TGTGCCAGCAGCCTATGGGACAGGGACTACGAGCAGTACTTC. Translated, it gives CASSLWDRDYEQYF.

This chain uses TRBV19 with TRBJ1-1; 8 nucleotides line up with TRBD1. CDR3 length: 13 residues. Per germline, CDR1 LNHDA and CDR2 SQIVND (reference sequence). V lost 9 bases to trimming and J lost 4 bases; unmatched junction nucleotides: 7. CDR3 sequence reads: CASHGQGSTEAFF. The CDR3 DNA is TGTGCCAGCCATGGACAGGGTAGCACTGAAGCTTTCTTT.

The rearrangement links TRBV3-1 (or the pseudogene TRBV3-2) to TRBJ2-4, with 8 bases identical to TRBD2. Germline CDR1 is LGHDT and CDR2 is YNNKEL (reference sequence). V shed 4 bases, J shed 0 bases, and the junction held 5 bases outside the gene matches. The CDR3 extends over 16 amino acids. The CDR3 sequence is CASSPTSVSAKNIQYF. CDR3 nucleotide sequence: TGTGCCAGCAGCCCGACTAGCGTTTCAGCCAAAAACATTCAGTACTTC.

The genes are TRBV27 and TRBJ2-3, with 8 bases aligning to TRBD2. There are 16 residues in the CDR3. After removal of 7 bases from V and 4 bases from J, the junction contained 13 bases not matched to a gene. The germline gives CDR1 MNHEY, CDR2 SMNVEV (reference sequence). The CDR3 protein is CASNTFRGGIPDTQYF. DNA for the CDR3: TGTGCCAGCAATACATTCCGGGGGGGGATCCCAGATACGCAGTATTTT.

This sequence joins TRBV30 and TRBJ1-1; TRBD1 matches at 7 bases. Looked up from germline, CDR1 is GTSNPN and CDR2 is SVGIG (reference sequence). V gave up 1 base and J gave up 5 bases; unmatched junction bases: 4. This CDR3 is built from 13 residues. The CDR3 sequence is CAWSGRQGTEAFF. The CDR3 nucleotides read TGTGCCTGGAGTGGAAGACAGGGAACTGAAGCTTTCTTT. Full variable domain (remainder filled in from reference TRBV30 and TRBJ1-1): SQTIHQWPATLVQPVGSPLSLECTVEGTSNPNLYWYRQAAGRGLQLLFYSVGIGQISSEVPQNLSASRPQDRQFILSSKKLLLSDSGFYLCAWSGRQGTEAFFGQGTRLTVV.

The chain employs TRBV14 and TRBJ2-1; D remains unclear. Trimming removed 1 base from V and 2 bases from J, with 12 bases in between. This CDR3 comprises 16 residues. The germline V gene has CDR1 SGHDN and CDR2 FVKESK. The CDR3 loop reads CASSQGIRFAYNEQFF. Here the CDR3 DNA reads TGTGCCAGCAGCCAAGGCATCAGGTTCGCCTACAATGAGCAGTTCTTC.

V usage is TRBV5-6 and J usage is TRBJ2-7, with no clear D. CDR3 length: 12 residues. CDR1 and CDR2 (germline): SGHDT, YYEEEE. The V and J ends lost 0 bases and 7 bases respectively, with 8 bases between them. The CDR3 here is CASSLVGREQYF. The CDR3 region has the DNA TGTGCCAGCAGCTTGGTGGGCAGGGAGCAGTACTTC.

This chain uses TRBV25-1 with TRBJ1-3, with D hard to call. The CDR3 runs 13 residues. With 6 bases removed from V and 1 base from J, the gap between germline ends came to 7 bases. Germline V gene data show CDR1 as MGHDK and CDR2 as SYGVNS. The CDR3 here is CASREASGNTIYF. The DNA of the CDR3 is TGTGCCAGCAGAGAGGCTTCTGGAAACACCATATATTTT.

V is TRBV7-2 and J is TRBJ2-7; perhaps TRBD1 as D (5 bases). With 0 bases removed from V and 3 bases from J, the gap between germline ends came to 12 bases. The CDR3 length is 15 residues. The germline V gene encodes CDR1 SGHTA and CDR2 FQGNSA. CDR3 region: CASSLAGGAIYEQYF. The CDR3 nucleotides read TGTGCCAGCAGCTTAGCGGGTGGGGCTATCTACGAGCAGTACTTC. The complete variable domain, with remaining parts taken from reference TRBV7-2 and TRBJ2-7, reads GAGVSQSPSNKVTEKGKDVELRCDPISGHTALYWYRQSLGQGLEFLIYFQGNSAPDKSGLPSDRFSAERTGGSVSTLTIQRTQQEDSAVYLCASSLAGGAIYEQYFGPGTRLTVT.

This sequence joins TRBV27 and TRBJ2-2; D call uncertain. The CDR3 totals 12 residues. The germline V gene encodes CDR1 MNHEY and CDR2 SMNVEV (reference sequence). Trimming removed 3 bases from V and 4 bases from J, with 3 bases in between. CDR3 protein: CASSFGTGELFF. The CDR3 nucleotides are TGTGCCAGCAGTTTCGGCACCGGGGAGCTGTTTTTT.

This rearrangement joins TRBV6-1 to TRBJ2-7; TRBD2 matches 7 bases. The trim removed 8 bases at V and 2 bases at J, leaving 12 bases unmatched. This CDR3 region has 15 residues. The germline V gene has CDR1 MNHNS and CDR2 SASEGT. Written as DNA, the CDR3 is TGTGCCAGCCGGGAAGCGGCTAGCGGCCCCTACGAGCAGTACTTC. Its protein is CASREAASGPYEQYF.

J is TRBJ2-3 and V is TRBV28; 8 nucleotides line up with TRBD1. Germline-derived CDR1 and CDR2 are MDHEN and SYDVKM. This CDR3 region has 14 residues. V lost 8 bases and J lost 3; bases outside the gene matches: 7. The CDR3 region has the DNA TGTGCCAGCGCATCACAGGGGGGAACAGATACGCAGTATTTT. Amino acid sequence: CASASQGGTDTQYF.

The CDR3 spells CASSSRDTSYEQYF. The CDR3 DNA follows: TGTGCCAGCAGCTCCAGGGACACTTCCTACGAGCAGTACTTC. The rearrangement joins TRBV7-8 to TRBJ2-7; D might be TRBD1 (6 bases). This CDR3 has 14 amino acids. Germline lookup yields CDR1 SGHVS and CDR2 FQNEAQ. Trimming removed 4 bases from V and 1 base from J, with 11 bases in between.

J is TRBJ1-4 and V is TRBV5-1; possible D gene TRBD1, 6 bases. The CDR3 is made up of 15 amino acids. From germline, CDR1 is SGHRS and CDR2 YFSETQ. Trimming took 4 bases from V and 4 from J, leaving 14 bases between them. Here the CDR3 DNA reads TGCGCCAGCAGCCCCGGGACACAGAGTAATGAAAAACTGTTTTTT. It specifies CASSPGTQSNEKLFF.

The CDR3 reads CASSPSGFYNEQFF. Written as DNA, the CDR3 is TGTGCCAGCAGCCCCTCCGGGTTCTACAATGAGCAGTTCTTC. V usage is TRBV11-2 and J usage is TRBJ2-1, with D uncertain. Germline V CDR1 and CDR2: SGHAT, FQNNGV. V was pared by 5 bases and J by 3 bases, with 11 bases between. This CDR3 is 14 amino acids long.

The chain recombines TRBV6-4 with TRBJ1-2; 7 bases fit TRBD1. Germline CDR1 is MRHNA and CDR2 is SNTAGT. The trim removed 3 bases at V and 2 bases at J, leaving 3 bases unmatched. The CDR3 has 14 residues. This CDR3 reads CASSDQQGNYGYTF. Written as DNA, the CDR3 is TGTGCCAGCAGTGATCAACAGGGGAACTATGGCTACACCTTC.

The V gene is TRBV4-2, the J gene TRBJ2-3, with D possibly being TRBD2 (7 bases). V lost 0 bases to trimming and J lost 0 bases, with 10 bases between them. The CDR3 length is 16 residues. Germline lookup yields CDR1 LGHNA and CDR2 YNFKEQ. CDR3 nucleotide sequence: TGTGCCAGCAGCCAAGATAGGGGGGGGAGCACAGATACGCAGTATTTT. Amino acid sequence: CASSQDRGGSTDTQYF.